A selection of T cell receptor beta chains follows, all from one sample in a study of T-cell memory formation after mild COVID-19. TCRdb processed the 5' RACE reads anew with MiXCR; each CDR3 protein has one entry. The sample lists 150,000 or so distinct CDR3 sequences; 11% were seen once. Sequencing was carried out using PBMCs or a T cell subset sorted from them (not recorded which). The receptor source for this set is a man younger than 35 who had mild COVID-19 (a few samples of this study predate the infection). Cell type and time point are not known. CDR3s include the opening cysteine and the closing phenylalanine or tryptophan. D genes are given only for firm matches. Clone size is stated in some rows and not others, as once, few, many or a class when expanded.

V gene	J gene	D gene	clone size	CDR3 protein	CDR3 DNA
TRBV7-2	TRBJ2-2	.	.	CASSGSRVLNTGELFF	TGTGCCAGCAGCGGGAGCAGGGTGCTGAACACCGGGGAGCTGTTTTTT
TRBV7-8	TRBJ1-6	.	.	CASSLASRGTGLMGGPLHF	TGTGCCAGCAGCTTAGCGTCCCGGGGGACCGGGTTGATGGGGGGACCCCTCCACTTT
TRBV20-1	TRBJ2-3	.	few	CSVSRGLTQNRGDTQYF	TGCAGTGTTTCTAGGGGGTTAACGCAGAATAGGGGAGATACGCAGTATTTT
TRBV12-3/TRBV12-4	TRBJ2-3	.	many	CASSLRADTQYF	TGTGCCAGCAGTTTGAGGGCAGATACGCAGTATTTT
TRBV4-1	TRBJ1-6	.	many	CASSPLVAANSPLHF	TGCGCCAGCAGCCCCCTCGTGGCAGCTAATTCACCCCTCCACTTT
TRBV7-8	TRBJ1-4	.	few	CASPDRPGGEKLFF	TGTGCCAGCCCAGATCGTCCCGGGGGTGAAAAACTGTTTTTT
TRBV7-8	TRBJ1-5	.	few	CASSARAGLYSNQPQHF	TGTGCCAGCAGCGCACGCGCAGGTCTATATAGCAATCAGCCCCAGCATTTT
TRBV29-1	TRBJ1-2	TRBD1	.	CSVEAEQGIVYGYTF	TGCAGCGTTGAAGCTGAACAGGGGATAGTCTATGGCTACACCTTC
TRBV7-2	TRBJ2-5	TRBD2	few	CASSFPSGGAETQYF	TGTGCCAGCAGCTTTCCTAGCGGGGGGGCGGAGACCCAGTACTTC
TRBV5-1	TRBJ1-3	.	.	CASSLDGVPASGNTIYF	TGCGCCAGCAGCTTGGATGGGGTCCCAGCCTCTGGAAACACCATATATTTT
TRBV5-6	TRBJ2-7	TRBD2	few	CASSTGLAGYEQYF	TGTGCCAGCAGCACGGGACTAGCGGGCTACGAGCAGTACTTC
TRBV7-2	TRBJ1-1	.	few	CASSSRQFNTEAFF	TGTGCCAGCAGCAGTAGACAGTTTAACACTGAAGCTTTCTTT
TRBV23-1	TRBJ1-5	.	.	CASSHHGRENQPQHF	TGCGCCAGCAGTCACCACGGGAGGGAAAATCAGCCCCAGCATTTT
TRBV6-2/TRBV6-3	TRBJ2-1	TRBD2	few	CASSQTGTSGGYYNEQFF	TGTGCCAGCAGCCAGACCGGGACTAGCGGGGGTTACTACAATGAGCAGTTCTTC
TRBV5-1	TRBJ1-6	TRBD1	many	CASSSGTGGSPLHF	TGCGCCAGCAGCTCCGGGACAGGGGGCTCACCCCTCCACTTT
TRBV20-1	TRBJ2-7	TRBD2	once	CSARTSDGYEQYF	TGCAGTGCACGGACTAGTGATGGCTACGAGCAGTACTTC
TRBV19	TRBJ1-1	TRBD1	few	CASIPGTANTEAFF	TGTGCCAGTATTCCTGGGACAGCGAACACTGAAGCTTTCTTT
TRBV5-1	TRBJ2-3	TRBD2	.	CASSLVGGGANTQYF	TGCGCCAGCAGCTTGGTTGGCGGGGGGGCGAATACGCAGTATTTT
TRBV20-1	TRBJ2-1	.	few	CSARGAYSSYNEQFF	TGCAGTGCTAGGGGGGCTTATTCCTCCTACAATGAGCAGTTCTTC
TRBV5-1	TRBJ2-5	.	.	CASRRQETQYF	TGCGCCAGCAGGCGCCAAGAGACCCAGTACTTC
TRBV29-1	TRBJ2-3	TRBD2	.	CSVVGGGLAGGGTDTQYF	TGCAGCGTCGTGGGTGGTGGGCTAGCGGGGGGTGGCACAGATACGCAGTATTTT
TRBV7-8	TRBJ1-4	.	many	CASSAQGWGEKLFF	TGTGCCAGCAGCGCACAGGGCTGGGGTGAAAAACTGTTTTTT
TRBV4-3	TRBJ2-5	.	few	CASSQSGSTQETQYF	TGCGCCAGCAGCCAGTCCGGGAGCACCCAAGAGACCCAGTACTTC
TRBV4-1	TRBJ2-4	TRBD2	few	CASSQAIASGGANIQYF	TGCGCCAGCAGCCAAGCCATCGCTAGCGGGGGGGCGAACATTCAGTACTTC
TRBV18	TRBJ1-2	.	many	CASSPGPNYGYTF	TGCGCCAGCAGCCCGGGACCCAACTATGGCTACACCTTC
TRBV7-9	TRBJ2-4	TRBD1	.	CASSDISTGGLQYF	TGTGCCAGCAGCGATATCAGCACAGGGGGACTCCAGTACTTC